The clone carrying this T cell receptor (beta chain) came up many times. The data are from a study of T cells in Graves' hyperthyroidism and ophthalmopathy. CDR3 length equals 15 residues. Germline CDR1 reads LGHDT; CDR2 reads YNNKEL (reference sequence). Trimming took 2 bases from V and 6 from J, leaving 14 bases between them. Patients counted as stable if ophthalmopathy did not develop within 18 months. These patients, aged 18 to 65, had recently diagnosed hyperthyroidism lasting under 2 months. Extraction of PBMCs used roughly 9.4 ml of fresh peripheral blood. Authors of the study amplified TCR beta CDR3 regions from RNA transcripts. With the HTBI primer set, the TCR CDR3 went through a first round of RT-PCR. MiXCR, applied by TCRdb to the multiplex PCR reads, yields one record per CDR3 protein. The table shows 300,000 to 400,000 distinct CDR3 sequences, with 18% occurring only once.

Sequencing input: blood. The TCR originated in a woman aged 50 to 60 with Graves' hyperthyroidism. The chain is built from TRBV3-1 and TRBJ2-1; D is unresolved. In nucleotides, the CDR3 is TGTGCCAGCAGCCAATCCCCCTACCGAGCCAATGAGCAGTTCTTC. Its protein is CASSQSPYRANEQFF.